Sequencing of this TCR beta chain was carried out in a study of blood T cell repertoires in COVID-19. Turning to the study itself: Acute and convalescent COVID-19 specimens originated in the United States, Italy and Spain.

CDR3 length equals 14 residues. Losses at the gene ends were 10 bases for V and 2 bases for J; bases not matched to a gene: 7. Germline V gene lookup returns CDR1 MDHEN and CDR2 SYDVKM. The study drew participants aged about 18 to 89 years from some 25 US areas. Those designated as exposed participants met a COVID-19 case within 2 weeks before study entry. TCRdb's copy holds only in-frame clones and misses some; the assay was immunoSEQ multiplex PCR. The sample has about 270,000 clones; approximately 90% are singletons. The clonotype originates from a man in his forties or fifties who had been exposed to COVID-19. Input material: PBMCs or T cells enriched from blood (not recorded which). This chain joins TRBV28 and TRBJ2-1; 8 bases are a match to TRBD1. The CDR3 DNA is TGTGCCACCCGGACAGGGCTCCCCTACAATGAGCAGTTCTTC. This sequence encodes CATRTGLPYNEQFF.